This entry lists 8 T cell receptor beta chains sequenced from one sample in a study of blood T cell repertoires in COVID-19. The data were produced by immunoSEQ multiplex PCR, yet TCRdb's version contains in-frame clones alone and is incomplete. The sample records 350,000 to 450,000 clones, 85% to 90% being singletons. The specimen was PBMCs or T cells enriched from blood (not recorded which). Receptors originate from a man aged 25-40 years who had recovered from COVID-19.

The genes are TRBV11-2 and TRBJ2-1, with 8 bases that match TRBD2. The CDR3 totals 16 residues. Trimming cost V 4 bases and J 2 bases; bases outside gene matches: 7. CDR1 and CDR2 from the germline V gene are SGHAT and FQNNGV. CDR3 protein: CASSSLAGPPYNEQFF. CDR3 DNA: TGTGCCAGCAGCTCCTTAGCGGGACCTCCCTACAATGAGCAGTTCTTC.

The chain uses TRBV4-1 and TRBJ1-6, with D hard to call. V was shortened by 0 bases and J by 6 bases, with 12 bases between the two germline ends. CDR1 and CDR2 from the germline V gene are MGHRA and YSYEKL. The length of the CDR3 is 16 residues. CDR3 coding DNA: TGCGCCAGCAGCCAAGAGTCAGGACTGGGTAATTCACCCCTCCACTTT. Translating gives CASSQESGLGNSPLHF.

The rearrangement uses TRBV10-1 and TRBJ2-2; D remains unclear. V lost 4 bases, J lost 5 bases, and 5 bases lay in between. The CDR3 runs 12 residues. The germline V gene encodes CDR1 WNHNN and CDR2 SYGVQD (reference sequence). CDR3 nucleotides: TGCGCCAGCAGTGTTCAAACCGGGGAGCTGTTTTTT. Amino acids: CASSVQTGELFF.

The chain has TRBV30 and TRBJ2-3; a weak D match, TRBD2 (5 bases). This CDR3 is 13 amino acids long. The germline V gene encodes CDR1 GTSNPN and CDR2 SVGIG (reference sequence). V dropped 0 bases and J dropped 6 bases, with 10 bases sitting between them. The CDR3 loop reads CAWSVLWEDTQYF. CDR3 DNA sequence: TGTGCCTGGAGTGTACTATGGGAGGATACGCAGTATTTT. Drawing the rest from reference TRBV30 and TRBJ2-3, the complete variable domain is SQTIHQWPATLVQPVGSPLSLECTVEGTSNPNLYWYRQAAGRGLQLLFYSVGIGQISSEVPQNLSASRPQDRQFILSSKKLLLSDSGFYLCAWSVLWEDTQYFGPGTRLTVL.

The CDR3 region has the DNA TGTGCCAGCAGTTTTGGGGGCGTCGGAAACACCATATATTTT. Translated, it gives CASSFGGVGNTIYF. The rearrangement uses TRBV28 and TRBJ1-3; maybe TRBD1 (6 bases). Trimming took 3 bases from V and 4 from J, leaving 10 bases between them. Per the germline V gene, CDR1 is MDHEN and CDR2 is SYDVKM. The CDR3 totals 14 residues.

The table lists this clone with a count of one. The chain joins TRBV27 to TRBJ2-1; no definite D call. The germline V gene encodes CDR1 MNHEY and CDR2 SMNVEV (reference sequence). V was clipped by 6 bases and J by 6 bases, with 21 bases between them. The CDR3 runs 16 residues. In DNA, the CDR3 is TGTGCCAGCAGACCCCTGACTGGTTTAGCTGGCAATGAGCAGTTCTTC. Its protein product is CASRPLTGLAGNEQFF.

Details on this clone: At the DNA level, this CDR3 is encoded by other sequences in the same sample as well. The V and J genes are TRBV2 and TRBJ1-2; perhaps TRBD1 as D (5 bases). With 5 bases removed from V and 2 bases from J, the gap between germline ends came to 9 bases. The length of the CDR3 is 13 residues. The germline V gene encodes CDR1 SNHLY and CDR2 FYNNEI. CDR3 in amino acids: CASSPQGNYGYTF. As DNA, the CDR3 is TGTGCCAGCAGTCCCCAGGGAAACTATGGCTACACCTTC.

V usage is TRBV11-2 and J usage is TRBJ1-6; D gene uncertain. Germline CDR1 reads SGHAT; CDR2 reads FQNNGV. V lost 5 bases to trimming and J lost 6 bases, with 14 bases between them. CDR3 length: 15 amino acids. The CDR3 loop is CASSIHSAGNSPLHF. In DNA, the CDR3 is TGTGCCAGCAGCATTCATTCCGCCGGTAATTCACCCCTCCACTTT.